What follows are 28 T cell receptor beta chains derived from one specimen sequenced in a study of shared clonotypes between healthy human individuals. The protocol was immunoSEQ multiplex PCR, while the TCRdb copy is restricted to in-frame clones and leaves out a portion. The sample lists about a million clones, 70% to 80% occurring once. The material sequenced was memory CD4+ T cells sorted from blood. Subset meaning: CD45RA-negative fraction. All receptors come from a man aged 18 to 35 in good health.

This clone was detected only a few times. The gene calls are TRBV28 and TRBJ1-3; D unresolved. Germline lookup yields CDR1 MDHEN and CDR2 SYDVKM. V shed 3 bases and J shed 2 bases, with 8 bases lying between them. The CDR3 length is 14 residues. CDR3: CASSLSTTGNTIYF. CDR3 in DNA: TGTGCCAGCAGTTTGAGTACTACTGGAAACACCATATATTTT.

V usage is TRBV19 and J usage is TRBJ1-5, with TRBD1 as a possible D gene (6 bases). The germline V gene has CDR1 LNHDA and CDR2 SQIVND (reference sequence). This CDR3 comprises 14 residues. Trimming pared 5 bases from V and 6 bases from J, leaving 14 bases between. This chain's CDR3 is CASSYRVRFQPQHF. CDR3 nucleotide sequence: TGTGCCAGTAGTTACAGGGTTCGGTTTCAGCCCCAGCATTTT.

The genes are TRBV6-1 and TRBJ2-7; 8 nucleotides match TRBD2. V shed 5 bases, J shed 0 bases, and the junction held 6 bases outside the gene matches. This CDR3 has 15 residues. CDR1 is MNHNS and CDR2 is SASEGT in the germline V gene. DNA for the CDR3: TGTGCCAGCAGTCCACTAGCGGTCAGCTCCTACGAGCAGTACTTC. It translates to CASSPLAVSSYEQYF.

This clone was detected only once. The chain combines TRBV27 with TRBJ1-2; the D gene is possibly TRBD1 (5 bases). The germline V gene has CDR1 MNHEY and CDR2 SMNVEV (reference sequence). CDR3 length: 14 amino acids. Trimming pared 6 bases from V and 4 bases from J, leaving 15 bases between. In DNA form, the CDR3 reads TGTGCCAGCAGCAAGGGTGACGGGGCCTATGGCTACACCTTC. Translating gives CASSKGDGAYGYTF.

This rearrangement joins TRBV7-2 to TRBJ2-7; the D is unclear. CDR3 length: 15 residues. The V and J ends lost 3 bases and 4 bases respectively, with 16 bases between them. The germline gives CDR1 SGHTA, CDR2 FQGNSA. The CDR3 nucleotides read TGTGCCAGCAGCTTTGCGACCGCATCCACTTACGAGCAGTACTTC. This codes for CASSFATASTYEQYF. Together with reference TRBV7-2 and TRBJ2-7, the CDR3 gives the full variable domain: GAGVSQSPSNKVTEKGKDVELRCDPISGHTALYWYRQSLGQGLEFLIYFQGNSAPDKSGLPSDRFSAERTGGSVSTLTIQRTQQEDSAVYLCASSFATASTYEQYFGPGTRLTVT.

The chain combines TRBV6-1 with TRBJ2-7; D is perhaps TRBD1 or TRBD2 (5 bases each). Looked up from germline, CDR1 is MNHNS and CDR2 is SASEGT. Trimming pared 6 bases from V and 5 bases from J, leaving 11 bases between. The CDR3 is 12 residues long. The CDR3: CASRGVGDEQYF. The CDR3 nucleotides read TGTGCCAGCAGGGGGGTGGGAGACGAGCAGTACTTC.

This clone appeared many times. Other DNA sequences of this sample code for an identical CDR3. As DNA, the CDR3 is TGCAGCGTTGCCCCGACAGGGGGTAGCGAGACCCAGTACTTC. Translated: CSVAPTGGSETQYF. This rearrangement joins TRBV29-1 to TRBJ2-5, with TRBD1 matching over 9 bases. V shed 4 bases, J shed 5 bases, and the junction held 8 bases outside the gene matches. The CDR3 is made up of 14 amino acids. CDR1 and CDR2 from the germline V gene are SQVTM and ANQGSEA.

This clone has ten or more counts. Different DNA sequences within this sample yield the same CDR3. The chain carries TRBV5-1 and TRBJ2-5, with D perhaps TRBD2 (6 bases). V lost 0 bases and J 7 bases, leaving 13 bases between the germline ends. CDR1 SGHRS and CDR2 YFSETQ come from the germline V gene. The CDR3 spans 14 residues. The DNA of the CDR3 is TGCGCCAGCAGCTTGGAACGGGTGGGAGGGACCCAGTACTTC. Translation: CASSLERVGGTQYF.

This clone has a single count. The chain links TRBV4-1 to TRBJ2-1; D unresolved. The CDR3 runs 16 residues. V was pared by 3 bases and J by 0 bases, with 12 bases between. From germline, CDR1 is MGHRA and CDR2 YSYEKL. CDR3: CASSHEASSSYNEQFF. CDR3 coding DNA: TGCGCCAGCAGCCATGAAGCATCGAGCTCCTACAATGAGCAGTTCTTC.

The V call is TRBV9, the J call TRBJ2-1; maybe TRBD2 (6 bases). V was pared by 2 bases and J by 8 bases, with 14 bases between. Germline V gives CDR1 SGDLS, CDR2 YYNGEE. This CDR3 comprises 14 residues. This CDR3 reads CASSVLGGTDEQFF. In DNA form, the CDR3 reads TGTGCCAGCAGCGTTCTCGGGGGTACGGATGAGCAGTTCTTC.

This chain joins TRBV28 and TRBJ2-3, with D uncertain. This CDR3 has 16 residues. CDR1 and CDR2 from the germline V gene are MDHEN and SYDVKM. Between the trimmed V and J ends, which lost 3 bases and 2 bases, there was a span of 15 bases. CDR3 nucleotides: TGTGCCAGCAGTTTCGTGGCAGTCTCTCCCACAGATACGCAGTATTTT. Amino acid sequence: CASSFVAVSPTDTQYF.

The V and J genes are TRBV5-1 and TRBJ1-1; 8 nucleotides match TRBD1. Germline lookup yields CDR1 SGHRS and CDR2 YFSETQ. The CDR3 runs 13 residues. Germline trimming cut 7 bases from V and 7 bases from J; bases unmatched to any gene: 9. CDR3 coding DNA: TGCGCCAGCTCCGGACAGGGTATCAGTGAAGCTTTCTTT. This codes for CASSGQGISEAFF.

The chain couples TRBV5-1 to TRBJ1-5; no firm D call. The length of the CDR3 is 13 residues. V dropped 1 base and J dropped 2 bases, with 4 bases sitting between them. Germline V gene data show CDR1 as SGHRS and CDR2 as YFSETQ. CDR3 residues: CASSLRGNQPQHF. CDR3 DNA: TGCGCCAGCAGCTTGAGGGGCAATCAGCCCCAGCATTTT.

This clone was recorded at least ten times. The V and J genes are TRBV21-1 and TRBJ2-5; TRBD2 is taken as the D call from the table, unchecked against the DNA. TRBV21-1 is described as a pseudogene. The CDR3 spans 17 residues. CDR3 nucleotide sequence: TGTGCCAGCAGCACTCAGGGACGGGCGGGGCTCCAAGAGACCCAGTACTTC. Translated: CASSTQGRAGLQETQYF.

This chain joins TRBV1 and TRBJ2-1. TRBV1 is labeled a pseudogene. The CDR3 is 15 residues long. The CDR3 loop reads CTSSQAGSDIDEQFF. CDR3 nucleotides: TGCACCAGCAGCCAAGCGGGTTCCGACATCGATGAGCAGTTCTTC.

The V call is TRBV19, the J call TRBJ1-3; unclear D gene. V was shortened by 5 bases and J by 1 base, with 12 bases between the two germline ends. In germline, CDR1 is LNHDA, CDR2 SQIVND (reference sequence). This CDR3 comprises 15 residues. The chain's CDR3 is CASSHLFLSGNTIYF. For the CDR3, the DNA is TGTGCCAGTAGTCACCTCTTTTTGTCTGGAAACACCATATATTTT.

The chain couples TRBV7-2 to TRBJ2-5; 8 nucleotides match TRBD2. This CDR3 has 16 amino acids. The germline gives CDR1 SGHTA, CDR2 FQGNSA. The V and J ends lost 1 base and 5 bases, in that order; junction bases with no gene match: 9. As DNA, the CDR3 is TGTGCCAGCAGCTTAGGTCGGGGGGGCGCAGGGGAGACCCAGTACTTC. It yields the protein CASSLGRGGAGETQYF.

The gene calls are TRBV5-4 and TRBJ2-4; 9 bases map to TRBD1. The CDR3 totals 17 residues. From germline, CDR1 is SGHNT and CDR2 YYREEE (reference sequence). Trimming cost V 3 bases and J 3 bases; bases outside gene matches: 10. The CDR3 coding sequence is TGTGCCAGCAGCTGGGGAGCCGGGACAGGGAGCAAAAACATTCAGTACTTC. Its protein is CASSWGAGTGSKNIQYF.

The V call is TRBV6-6, the J call TRBJ2-7; 8 bases are a match to TRBD2. J lost 5 bases, V lost 5 bases, and 11 bases had no gene match. CDR3 size: 15 residues. CDR1 MNHNY and CDR2 SVGAGI come from the germline V gene (reference sequence). In nucleotides, the CDR3 is TGTGCCAGCAGTCCCCCGAGCGGGGGTTCCCACGAGCAGTACTTC. Translating gives CASSPPSGGSHEQYF.

The CDR3 loop is CASSREGGLEAFF. The CDR3 region has the DNA TGTGCCAGCTCACGTGAAGGGGGCTTGGAAGCTTTCTTT. This chain connects TRBV18 to TRBJ1-1, with TRBD1 identical over 7 bases. This CDR3 is built from 13 residues. Germline loops: CDR1 KGHSH, CDR2 LQKENI. V trimming: 4 bases; J trimming: 8 bases; junction bases outside the gene matches: 7.

V gene TRBV4-2 combines with J gene TRBJ2-2; 8 bases fit TRBD2. The ends lost 4 bases at V and 7 bases at J; junction bases unmatched: 11. CDR1 and CDR2 from the germline V gene are LGHNA and YNFKEQ. The CDR3 spans 16 residues. Written as DNA, the CDR3 is TGTGCCAGCAGCCTCTCGGGGGGGCGTTCGATCGGGGAGCTGTTTTTT. The encoded protein is CASSLSGGRSIGELFF.

Concerning this clone: The sample has other DNA sequences that encode this CDR3 too. The chain combines TRBV18 with TRBJ2-7; the match to TRBD1 covers 11 bases. This CDR3 has 13 amino acids. V was clipped by 6 bases and J by 3 bases; unmatched bases: 1. The germline CDR1 and CDR2 sequences are KGHSH and LQKENI. CDR3 in DNA: TGTGCCAGCTCTGGGACAGGGGGCTACGAGCAGTACTTC. Translating gives CASSGTGGYEQYF. Complete variable domain (other parts from reference TRBV18 and TRBJ2-7): NAGVMQNPRHLVRRRGQEARLRCSPMKGHSHVYWYRQLPEEGLKFMVYLQKENIIDESGMPKERFSAEFPKEGPSILRIQQVVRGDSAAYFCASSGTGGYEQYFGPGTRLTVT.

The gene calls are TRBV5-4 and TRBJ1-3; D is unresolved. V was shortened by 0 bases and J by 1 base, with 11 bases between the two germline ends. From germline, CDR1 is SGHNT and CDR2 YYREEE (reference sequence). This CDR3 contains 16 residues. The CDR3 bases are TGTGCCAGCAGCTTGGCCCGAGGAGTTTCTGGAAACACCATATATTTT. As protein: CASSLARGVSGNTIYF.

This chain links TRBV27 with TRBJ2-7; 10 nucleotides agree with TRBD2. This CDR3 has 14 amino acids. Germline V gene data show CDR1 as MNHEY and CDR2 as SMNVEV (reference sequence). The V gene end was trimmed by 5 bases and the J gene end by 9 bases; junction bases not matched to a gene: 10. CDR3 residues: CASSTQREGLRQYF. Here the CDR3 DNA reads TGTGCCAGCAGTACCCAGCGGGAGGGCCTTCGGCAGTACTTC.

The chain employs TRBV29-1 and TRBJ2-2, with D maybe TRBD1 (5 bases). This CDR3 comprises 14 residues. The V gene's germline CDR1 is SQVTM and CDR2 ANQGSEA. The germline V and J ends were trimmed by 0 bases and 7 bases, with 12 bases remaining between them. CDR3 in amino acids: CSVEDRPGRGELFF. The CDR3 DNA reads as TGCAGCGTTGAAGATCGCCCAGGGCGCGGGGAGCTGTTTTTT.

The V gene is TRBV11-2, the J gene TRBJ2-2; TRBD1 matches at 10 bases. The CDR3 is 19 residues long. The J segment lost 5 bases and the V segment lost 6 bases, leaving 18 bases of the junction unmatched. Germline CDR1 reads SGHAT; CDR2 reads FQNNGV. As DNA, the CDR3 is TGTGCCAGCAGAACTTTCCGGTCAGGGGACAGGGGCCCTACCGGGGAGCTGTTTTTT. It yields the protein CASRTFRSGDRGPTGELFF.

The chain employs TRBV7-2 and TRBJ2-5; weak D call: TRBD2 (5 bases). The ends were cut back, 6 bases at V and 1 base at J, with 15 bases in the middle. Per germline, CDR1 SGHTA and CDR2 FQGNSA. The CDR3 extends over 15 amino acids. This CDR3 is CASRPGGSGQETQYF. The CDR3 coding sequence is TGTGCCAGCAGACCCGGTGGGAGCGGCCAAGAGACCCAGTACTTC.

The chain is built from TRBV6-6 and TRBJ2-7; D possibly matches TRBD1 or TRBD2 (5 bases each). V gave up 7 bases and J gave up 6 bases, with 19 bases separating them. Germline-derived CDR1 and CDR2 are MNHNY and SVGAGI (reference sequence). The length of the CDR3 is 14 residues. CDR3 nucleotides: TGTGCCAGCACCGTTCCGGGACGCACGGGCGAGCAGTACTTC. Translation: CASTVPGRTGEQYF.